This entry lists 21 T cell receptor beta chains sequenced from one sample in a study of T cell responses to AZD1222 COVID-19 vaccine. The data were produced by immunoSEQ multiplex PCR, yet TCRdb's version contains in-frame clones alone and is incomplete. The sample contains more than 95,000 clones, roughly 85% of which appear only once. The specimen was peripheral blood, collected on day 0 of MenACWY control vaccination. The receptors shown here come from an adult in good health.

The V call is TRBV11-3, the J call TRBJ2-3; D may be TRBD2 (5 bases). Trimming removed 5 bases at V and 0 bases at J, with 9 bases between. The CDR3 extends over 14 amino acids. Germline CDR1 is SGHNT and CDR2 is YENEEA. CDR3 nucleotides: TGTGCCAGCAGCCCTAGCACCAGCACAGATACGCAGTATTTT. It codes for CASSPSTSTDTQYF.

V is TRBV28 and J is TRBJ1-2; D not certain. There are 15 residues in the CDR3. V gave up 5 bases and J gave up 1 base, with 14 bases separating them. CDR1 and CDR2 from the germline V gene are MDHEN and SYDVKM. The CDR3 protein is CASSLRSRYNYGYTF. The CDR3, as DNA: TGTGCCAGCAGTCTTAGGTCTCGTTATAACTATGGCTACACCTTC.

The genes are TRBV21-1 and TRBJ2-7; the table assigns TRBD1, which was not confirmed against the DNA. TRBV21-1 is annotated as a pseudogene. The CDR3 is made up of 15 amino acids. The CDR3 sequence is CASSLRTGGPYEQYF. The CDR3 region has the DNA TGTGCCAGCAGCCTCCGGACAGGGGGCCCCTACGAGCAGTACTTC.

Remarks on this clone: Sequence at one end of the junction differs from germline and may be a read error. The chain couples TRBV19 to TRBJ2-1, with D perhaps TRBD1 (5 bases). This CDR3 has 15 amino acids. CDR1 LNHDA and CDR2 SQIVND come from the germline V gene (reference sequence). The CDR3 loop reads CASSVDRLSYNEQFF. CDR3 in DNA: TGTGCCAGTAGTGTAGACAGACTCTCCTACAATGAGCAGTTCTTC.

The CDR3 is CSASREGIGYEQYF. The CDR3 nucleotides are TGCAGTGCTAGTCGGGAGGGGATTGGGTACGAGCAGTACTTC. V and J are TRBV20-1 and TRBJ2-7; 8 nucleotides agree with TRBD2. Trimming cost V 3 bases and J 4 bases; bases outside gene matches: 8. The CDR3 is 14 amino acids. Germline CDR1 and CDR2: DFQATT and SNEGSKA (reference sequence).

This sequence joins TRBV24-1 and TRBJ1-2; tentative D call: TRBD1 (5 bases). Germline CDR1 and CDR2: KGHDR and SFDVKD. Trimming removed 7 bases at V and 7 bases at J, with 12 bases between. This CDR3 has 12 residues. CDR3 amino acids: CATSQWGVGYTF. For the CDR3, the DNA is TGTGCCACCAGCCAGTGGGGGGTTGGCTACACCTTC.

This clone was seen a handful of times. This chain joins TRBV24-1 and TRBJ2-7, with D tentatively TRBD1 (6 bases). The CDR3 runs to 13 residues. CDR1 KGHDR and CDR2 SFDVKD come from the germline V gene. Deletions cut 3 bases from V and 7 bases from J, with 12 bases between. In nucleotides, the CDR3 is TGTGCCACCAGTGATAATACAGGGCTTGAGCAGTACTTC. As protein: CATSDNTGLEQYF.

The chain employs TRBV5-4 and TRBJ1-1; no clear D gene. Trimming cost V 0 bases and J 11 bases, with 17 bases left between them. CDR1 SGHNT and CDR2 YYREEE come from the germline V gene (reference sequence). The CDR3 is 14 residues long. The CDR3 coding sequence is TGTGCCAGCAGCTTGGACCCCGTAGGGTACGAGGCTTTCTTT. Translated: CASSLDPVGYEAFF.

This chain links TRBV28 with TRBJ2-2; D could derive from TRBD1 or TRBD2 (5 bases each). The V end was cut by 4 bases, the J end by 6 bases, with 6 bases between. CDR1 is MDHEN and CDR2 is SYDVKM in the germline V gene. The CDR3 is 12 residues long. The CDR3 reads CASSWGPGELFF. The CDR3 DNA reads TGTGCCAGCAGTTGGGGACCCGGGGAGCTGTTTTTT.

V usage is TRBV4-2 and J usage is TRBJ1-2; no clear D. Germline assignment: CDR1 LGHNA and CDR2 YNFKEQ. V was cut by 3 bases and J by 8 bases, with 13 bases left in between. This CDR3 region has 13 residues. DNA of the CDR3: TGTGCCAGCAGCCAGACCGGGGAGAGAGGCTACACCTTC. It codes for CASSQTGERGYTF.

This clone has a handful of counts. The rearrangement links TRBV7-3 to TRBJ2-3, with TRBD1 matching over 7 bases. This CDR3 has 15 amino acids. Trimming at V came to 2 bases and at J to 1 base, leaving 3 bases not matched to a gene. Germline values: CDR1 SGHTA, CDR2 FQGTGA. CDR3 bases: TGTGCCAGCAGCTTACAAGGACAGGGCACAGATACGCAGTATTTT. It translates to CASSLQGQGTDTQYF.

CDR3 amino acids: CSASPGGQPDTQYF. DNA for the CDR3: TGCAGTGCTAGTCCGGGGGGCCAGCCAGATACGCAGTATTTT. The gene calls are TRBV20-1 and TRBJ2-3, with D perhaps matching TRBD2 (7 bases). This CDR3 comprises 14 residues. CDR1 is DFQATT, CDR2 SNEGSKA, per germline (reference sequence). V was shortened by 3 bases and J by 4 bases, with 14 bases between the two germline ends.

V gene TRBV4-3 combines with J gene TRBJ2-5, with 10 bases matching TRBD1. Germline assignment: CDR1 LGHNA and CDR2 YSLEER. The CDR3 consists of 14 residues. The trim removed 3 bases at V and 5 bases at J, leaving 3 bases unmatched. DNA of the CDR3: TGCGCCAGCAGCCAGGGGACAGGGGAGGAGACCCAGTACTTC. Residues: CASSQGTGEETQYF.

This chain links TRBV6-5 with TRBJ2-1, with 9 bases aligning to TRBD2. The V segment lost 2 bases and the J segment 7 bases; nucleotides outside the gene matches: 6. The germline CDR1 and CDR2 sequences are MNHEY and SVGAGI. The CDR3 consists of 15 residues. DNA of the CDR3: TGTGCCAGCAGTTACGGGCGGGGGGGCTTAAATGAGCAGTTCTTC. The encoded protein is CASSYGRGGLNEQFF.

This chain uses TRBV18 with TRBJ2-2; D not resolved. Germline V gene lookup returns CDR1 KGHSH and CDR2 LQKENI. CDR3 length: 12 residues. V dropped 3 bases and J dropped 3 bases, with 2 bases sitting between them. Here the CDR3 DNA reads TGTGCCAGCTCACCCGACACCGGGGAGCTGTTTTTT. Translation gives CASSPDTGELFF.

The CDR3 bases are TGTGCCACCGGTCTTCGAGGGGGTGGAGAGACCCAGTACTTC. Translation gives CATGLRGGGETQYF. The J gene is TRBJ2-5, the V gene TRBV18; D is possibly TRBD1 (6 bases). The germline V gene encodes CDR1 KGHSH and CDR2 LQKENI. Trimming shortened V by 10 bases and J by 4 bases, and 19 bases separated the two germline ends. This CDR3 region has 14 residues.

This clone has just one count. The gene calls are TRBV28 and TRBJ2-2; D gene ambiguous. The CDR3 extends over 16 amino acids. Trimming removed 8 bases at V and 8 bases at J, with 24 bases between. Germline lookup yields CDR1 MDHEN and CDR2 SYDVKM. CDR3 loop: CASGSVRATLTGELFF. In nucleotides, the CDR3 is TGTGCCAGCGGCTCGGTCCGGGCTACCCTGACGGGGGAGCTGTTTTTT.

The chain recombines TRBV4-1 with TRBJ2-2; 8 bases align to TRBD1. V shed 2 bases and J 3 bases; nucleotides not matched to a gene: 11. From germline, CDR1 is MGHRA and CDR2 YSYEKL. There are 18 residues in the CDR3. The DNA of the CDR3 is TGCGCCAGCAGCCAACCAAGGGGACAGGCCTCAGACACCGGGGAGCTGTTTTTT. Protein product: CASSQPRGQASDTGELFF.

The chain joins TRBV21-1 to TRBJ1-4. TRBV21-1 is classified as a pseudogene. The CDR3 sequence is 15 residues long. The CDR3 nucleotides read TGTGCCAGCAAGTTAAGGGGGGGCACTAATGAAAAACTGTTTTTT. Translation gives CASKLRGGTNEKLFF.

The chain is built from TRBV19 and TRBJ2-5, with TRBD2 matching over 9 bases. The CDR3 has 15 amino acids. The V segment lost 6 bases and the J segment 3 bases; nucleotides outside the gene matches: 8. Germline CDR1 and CDR2: LNHDA and SQIVND (reference sequence). As DNA, the CDR3 is TGTGCCAGTAGCCTCGGCGGGGGGGATAAAGAGACCCAGTACTTC. Its translation is CASSLGGGDKETQYF.

V usage is TRBV7-9 and J usage is TRBJ2-3; the D is unclear. The germline CDR1 and CDR2 sequences are SEHNR and FQNEAQ (reference sequence). Trimming cost V 5 bases and J 1 base, with 7 bases left between them. The CDR3 is made up of 13 amino acids. The CDR3 is CASSVVRTDTQYF. In DNA form, the CDR3 reads TGTGCCAGCAGCGTCGTCCGCACAGATACGCAGTATTTT.